The 10 T cell receptor beta chains listed next were all sequenced from one sample in a study of T cells in Graves' hyperthyroidism and ophthalmopathy. Using RNA transcripts as the source, TCR beta CDR3 regions were amplified. Carried out on the TCR CDR3, a first-round RT-PCR used the HTBI primer set. TCRdb reprocessed the multiplex PCR reads with MiXCR, giving one entry per CDR3 protein. The table records about 610,000 distinct CDR3 sequences, around 45% of them present only once. Sequencing input: peripheral blood or thyroid tissue (not recorded which). Source of these receptors: a young woman with Graves' hyperthyroidism.

There are many counts of this clonotype. Sequence at one end of the junction differs from germline and may be a read error. The CDR3 sequence is CSAEGVEETQYF. In DNA form, the CDR3 reads TGCAGCGCTGAAGGGGTTGAAGAGACCCAGTACTTC. This sequence joins TRBV29-1 and TRBJ2-5, with D maybe TRBD1 (5 bases). This CDR3 contains 12 residues. CDR1 and CDR2 from the germline V gene are SQVTM and ANQGSEA.

This clonotype was observed at least ten times. The junction departs from germline at one end; a sequencing error may be responsible. The V gene is TRBV7-2, the J gene TRBJ2-7, with 11 bases identical to TRBD2. CDR1 is SGHTA and CDR2 is FQGNSA in the germline V gene. The CDR3 totals 15 residues. CDR3 bases: TGTGCCAGCAGCATAGCGGGAGGGCCCTCCTACGAGCAGTACTTC. Its translation: CASSIAGGPSYEQYF.

CDR3 nucleotide sequence: TGTGCCACCAGTGAAACCGGGACAGGGTCCCACGAGCAGTACTTC. It translates to CATSETGTGSHEQYF. The V gene is TRBV24-1, the J gene TRBJ2-7; 9 positions agree with TRBD1. Germline lookup yields CDR1 KGHDR and CDR2 SFDVKD. The CDR3 sequence is 15 residues long. V gave up 4 bases and J gave up 5 bases; unmatched junction bases: 8.

This clonotype was seen many times. This sequence joins TRBV6-1 and TRBJ1-2, with no clear D. From germline, CDR1 is MNHNS and CDR2 SASEGT. This CDR3 has 15 amino acids. Trimming shortened V by 3 bases and J by 3 bases, and 14 bases separated the two germline ends. As DNA, the CDR3 is TGTGCCAGCAGTGATCCGCACACCGGGCACTATGGCTACACCTTC. Amino acids: CASSDPHTGHYGYTF.

V usage is TRBV5-5 and J usage is TRBJ1-1, with 7 bases aligning to TRBD1. With V trimmed by 5 bases and J by 7 bases, 8 bases remained unmatched. Germline values: CDR1 SGHKS, CDR2 YYEKEE (reference sequence). This CDR3 contains 13 residues. For the CDR3, the DNA is TGTGCCAGCAGACCGACCGGGACAGATGAAGCTTTCTTT. Translating it yields CASRPTGTDEAFF.

This clonotype came up many times. The chain uses TRBV29-1 and TRBJ1-2, with D uncertain. This CDR3 is 14 amino acids long. CDR1 and CDR2 from the germline V gene are SQVTM and ANQGSEA. The germline V and J ends were trimmed by 4 bases and 4 bases, with 16 bases remaining between them. The CDR3 nucleotides are TGCAGCGTTGGGCTAGACGGACGTTCCTATGGCTACACCTTC. This translates into CSVGLDGRSYGYTF.

J is TRBJ1-2 and V is TRBV15; perhaps TRBD1 as D (5 bases). Looked up from germline, CDR1 is LNHNV and CDR2 is YYDKDF (reference sequence). The V gene lost 3 bases and the J gene lost 4 bases, with 9 bases spanning the gap. The CDR3 sequence is 13 residues long. The CDR3 region has the DNA TGTGCCACCAGCAGGGGACCTTTCTATGGCTACACCTTC. This gives the protein CATSRGPFYGYTF.

This clonotype was seen ten or more times. This chain uses TRBV20-1 with TRBJ2-1; TRBD2 is a possible D gene (7 bases). Germline V gives CDR1 DFQATT, CDR2 SNEGSKA (reference sequence). Trimming shortened V by 2 bases and J by 8 bases, and 16 bases separated the two germline ends. This CDR3 contains 14 residues. DNA for the CDR3: TGCAGTGCTAGACCAGGACTAGGGGGGGATGAGCAGTTCTTC. Translated, it gives CSARPGLGGDEQFF.

Worth noting for this clonotype: A much larger clone lies one base from this, so it may be a read error. As the CDR3 is not closed by the conserved phenylalanine or tryptophan, this likely results from a read error. The chain links TRBV7-9 to TRBJ1-1; TRBD1 might be the D (6 bases). This CDR3 has 14 residues. V shed 3 bases and J shed 2 bases, with 10 bases lying between them. Germline-derived CDR1 and CDR2 are SEHNR and FQNEAQ (reference sequence). The CDR3 loop is CASSLADRNTEAFS. The CDR3 DNA reads as TGTGCCAGCAGCTTGGCGGACAGAAACACTGAAGCTTTCTCT.

The chain is built from TRBV9 and TRBJ1-2, with 12 positions matching TRBD1. From germline, CDR1 is SGDLS and CDR2 YYNGEE. Trimming removed 0 bases from V and 8 bases from J; junction bases left unmatched: 11. The length of the CDR3 is 17 residues. The CDR3 loop is CASSVEGQGAVVGGYTF. Written as DNA, the CDR3 is TGTGCCAGCAGCGTAGAGGGACAGGGGGCGGTCGTGGGGGGCTACACCTTC.